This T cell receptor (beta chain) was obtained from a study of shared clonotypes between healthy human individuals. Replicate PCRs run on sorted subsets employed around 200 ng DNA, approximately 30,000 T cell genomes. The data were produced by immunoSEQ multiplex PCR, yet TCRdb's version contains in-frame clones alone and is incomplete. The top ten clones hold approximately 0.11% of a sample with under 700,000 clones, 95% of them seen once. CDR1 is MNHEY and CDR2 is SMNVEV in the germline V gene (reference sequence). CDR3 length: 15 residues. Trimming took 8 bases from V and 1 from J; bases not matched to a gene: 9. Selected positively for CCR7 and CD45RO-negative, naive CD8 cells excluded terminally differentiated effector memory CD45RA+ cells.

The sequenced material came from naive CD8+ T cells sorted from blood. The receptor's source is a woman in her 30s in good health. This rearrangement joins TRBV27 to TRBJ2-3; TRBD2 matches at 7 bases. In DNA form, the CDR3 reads TGTGCCAGCGAAGAAATAGCGGGTCGCACAGATACGCAGTATTTT. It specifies CASEEIAGRTDTQYF.